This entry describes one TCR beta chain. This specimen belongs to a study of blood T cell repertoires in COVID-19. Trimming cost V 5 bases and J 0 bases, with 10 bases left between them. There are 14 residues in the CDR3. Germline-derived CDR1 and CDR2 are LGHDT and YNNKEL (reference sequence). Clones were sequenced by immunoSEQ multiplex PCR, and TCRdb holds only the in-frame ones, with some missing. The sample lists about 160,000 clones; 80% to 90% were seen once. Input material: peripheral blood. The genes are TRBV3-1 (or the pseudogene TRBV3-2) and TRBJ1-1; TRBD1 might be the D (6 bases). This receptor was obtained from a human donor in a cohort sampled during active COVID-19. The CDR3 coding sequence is TGTGCCAGCAGCACCGGGACACTGAACACTGAAGCTTTCTTT. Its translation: CASSTGTLNTEAFF.